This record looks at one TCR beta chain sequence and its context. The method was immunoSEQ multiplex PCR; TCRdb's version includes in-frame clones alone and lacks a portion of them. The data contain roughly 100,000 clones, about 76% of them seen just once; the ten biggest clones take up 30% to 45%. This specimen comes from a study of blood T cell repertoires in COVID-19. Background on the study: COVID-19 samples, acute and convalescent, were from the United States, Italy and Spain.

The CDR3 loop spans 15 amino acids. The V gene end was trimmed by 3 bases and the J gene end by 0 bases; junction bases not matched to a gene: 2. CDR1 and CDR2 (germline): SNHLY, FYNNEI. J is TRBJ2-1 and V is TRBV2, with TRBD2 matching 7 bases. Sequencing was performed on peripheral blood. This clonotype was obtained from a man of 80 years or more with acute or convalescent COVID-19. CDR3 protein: CASSEASGSYNEQFF. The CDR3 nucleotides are TGTGCCAGCAGTGAGGCTAGCGGCTCCTACAATGAGCAGTTCTTC.